A selection of T cell receptor beta chains follows, all from one sample in a study of T cells after yellow fever vaccination. In TCRdb, the 5' RACE reads were re-called with MiXCR into one record per CDR3 protein. Of about 220,000 distinct CDR3 sequences in the sample, 3% to 4% are singletons; the top ten hold approximately 3.5%. Material: CD4+ T cells sorted from PBMCs, obtained 10 days after the yellow fever booster vaccination. These receptors were collected from a man between 18 and 35 years old who received the YFV17D yellow fever vaccine. Both conserved end residues are part of each CDR3. D genes are given only for firm matches. Size is omitted from some rows. Given values are once, few, many or a class for expanded clones.

CDR3nt: TGTGCCTGGAGTGTACATGGGGATACGCAGTATTTT; CDR3aa: CAWSVHGDTQYF; d_gene: NA; j_gene: TRBJ2-3; abundance: many; v_gene: TRBV30
CDR3nt: TGTGCCATCAGTGACCCTAGGGGGACCCAGTACTTC; CDR3aa: CAISDPRGTQYF; d_gene: NA; j_gene: TRBJ2-5; abundance: many; v_gene: TRBV10-3
CDR3nt: TGTGCCAGCAGCTTCCGGGGGGCGGGAGATACGCAGTATTTT; CDR3aa: CASSFRGAGDTQYF; d_gene: NA; j_gene: TRBJ2-3; abundance: few; v_gene: TRBV7-8
CDR3nt: TGTGCCAGCAGCCAAGGGGGCTCGGTGGTCAATGAGCAGTTCTTC; CDR3aa: CASSQGGSVVNEQFF; d_gene: NA; j_gene: TRBJ2-1; abundance: many; v_gene: TRBV3-1
CDR3nt: TGTGCCAGCAGCGCCAGGGGGCGGGAGACCCAGTACTTC; CDR3aa: CASSARGRETQYF; d_gene: TRBD1; j_gene: TRBJ2-5; abundance: many; v_gene: TRBV7-2
CDR3nt: TGTGCCAGCAGCCCAGGGGGTCGGGATCTGTCGGGCTCACCCCTCCACTTT; CDR3aa: CASSPGGRDLSGSPLHF; d_gene: TRBD1; j_gene: TRBJ1-6; abundance: many; v_gene: TRBV7-2
CDR3nt: TGTGCCTGGGGGGGAGCGGGGGGCTTTATTAGCACAGATACGCAGTATTTT; CDR3aa: CAWGGAGGFISTDTQYF; d_gene: TRBD2; j_gene: TRBJ2-3; abundance: NA; v_gene: TRBV30
CDR3nt: TGTGCCAGCAGCTATAGCGGGACACCGGCTGGGGCCAACGTCCTGACTTTC; CDR3aa: CASSYSGTPAGANVLTF; d_gene: TRBD2; j_gene: TRBJ2-6; abundance: many; v_gene: TRBV7-9
CDR3nt: TGTGCCAGCAGCTCACGGACAGGGAGGACAGATACGCAGTATTTT; CDR3aa: CASSSRTGRTDTQYF; d_gene: TRBD1; j_gene: TRBJ2-3; abundance: many; v_gene: TRBV7-2
CDR3nt: TGTGCCAGCAGCCGAAGGCAAGCCGAAGCTTTCTTT; CDR3aa: CASSRRQAEAFF; d_gene: NA; j_gene: TRBJ1-1; abundance: many; v_gene: TRBV6-6
CDR3nt: TGTGCCAGCAGTGATCCCGGGACAGGGGTTCCAGATACGCAGTATTTT; CDR3aa: CASSDPGTGVPDTQYF; d_gene: TRBD1; j_gene: TRBJ2-3; abundance: many; v_gene: TRBV6-2/TRBV6-3
CDR3nt: TGCGCCAGCAGCACGGCTAGCGGTGAGCAGTTCTTC; CDR3aa: CASSTASGEQFF; d_gene: TRBD2; j_gene: TRBJ2-1; abundance: NA; v_gene: TRBV5-1
CDR3nt: TGCGCCAGCAGCGCTTTAACTAGCGGGGGCATGAAGGAGCAGTACTTC; CDR3aa: CASSALTSGGMKEQYF; d_gene: TRBD2; j_gene: TRBJ2-7; abundance: few; v_gene: TRBV5-1
CDR3nt: TGTGCCAGCAGTTTTTTAGGCAGCCTTAATGAAAAACTGTTTTTT; CDR3aa: CASSFLGSLNEKLFF; d_gene: NA; j_gene: TRBJ1-4; abundance: few; v_gene: TRBV12-3/TRBV12-4
CDR3nt: TGCGCCAGCAGCTTGGACAGGGGTGGCTACACCTTC; CDR3aa: CASSLDRGGYTF; d_gene: TRBD1; j_gene: TRBJ1-2; abundance: many; v_gene: TRBV5-1
CDR3nt: TGTGCCAGCAGCTTAGTTGGGGGGTCTCAGCCCCAGCATTTT; CDR3aa: CASSLVGGSQPQHF; d_gene: NA; j_gene: TRBJ1-5; abundance: many; v_gene: TRBV7-2
CDR3nt: TGTGCCAGCAGTTACACGAAAGAGAAGGGAAAACTGTTTTTT; CDR3aa: CASSYTKEKGKLFF; d_gene: NA; j_gene: TRBJ1-4; abundance: many; v_gene: TRBV6-5
CDR3nt: TGTGCCAGCAGCACTAGGACCGTACTAGCGGGGGCCCTCACAGATACGCAGTATTTT; CDR3aa: CASSTRTVLAGALTDTQYF; d_gene: TRBD2; j_gene: TRBJ2-3; abundance: many; v_gene: TRBV7-8
CDR3nt: TGTGCCAGCAGTTACAGGGGGCGTCAAGAGACCCAGTACTTC; CDR3aa: CASSYRGRQETQYF; d_gene: TRBD1; j_gene: TRBJ2-5; abundance: NA; v_gene: TRBV6-2/TRBV6-3
CDR3nt: TGTGCCAGTAGCGACAGGGCCTATGGCTACACCTTC; CDR3aa: CASSDRAYGYTF; d_gene: TRBD1; j_gene: TRBJ1-2; abundance: NA; v_gene: TRBV19
CDR3nt: TGTGCCAGCAGGAGGGATTTGAACACTGAAGCTTTCTTT; CDR3aa: CASRRDLNTEAFF; d_gene: NA; j_gene: TRBJ1-1; abundance: many; v_gene: TRBV28
CDR3nt: TGCAGTGCTAGAGATCCGGCCAGGATTACTGAAGCTTTCTTT; CDR3aa: CSARDPARITEAFF; d_gene: NA; j_gene: TRBJ1-1; abundance: NA; v_gene: TRBV20-1
CDR3nt: TGTGCCAGCAGCCTGGGACTGGAAAAAGAGACCCAGTACTTC; CDR3aa: CASSLGLEKETQYF; d_gene: NA; j_gene: TRBJ2-5; abundance: few; v_gene: TRBV5-4